This T cell receptor beta chain was found in a study of stem cell transplantation in POMP-related autoinflammatory disease. Overall study context: Hypothesis: faulty thymoproteasomes impair CD8+ T-cell selection, skewing TRB repertoires. Study-level points and caveats: In PRAID patients, the number of distinct TRB V-J gene pairings was restricted. PRAID patients trended toward lower TRB diversity and higher clonality in all analyzed T-cell subsets.

From germline, CDR1 is SNHLY and CDR2 FYNNEI. The V and J ends lost 8 bases and 0 bases respectively, with 10 bases between them. The CDR3 runs 13 residues. Assay used: immunoSEQ multiplex PCR; TCRdb lists only in-frame clones, some missing. Of 9,900 or so clones listed, roughly 77% are singletons. In regard to this clone: The antigen is not known.

The V gene is TRBV2, the J gene TRBJ1-1, with D uncertain. The specimen comprised CD4+ T cells from PBMCs, sampled after stem cell transplantation. The receptor was isolated from a human patient with POMP-related autoinflammation and immune dysregulation (PRAID). The T cells may come from the graft donor. The CDR3 DNA reads as TGTGCCAGCTATCTGGCGTTGAACACTGAAGCTTTCTTT. Translated: CASYLALNTEAFF. The full variable domain, rest sourced from reference TRBV2 and TRBJ1-1, is EPEVTQTPSHQVTQMGQEVILRCVPISNHLYFYWYRQILGQKVEFLVSFYNNEISEKSEIFDDQFSVERPDGSNFTLKIRSTKLEDSAMYFCASYLALNTEAFFGQGTRLTVV.